This TCR beta chain stems from a study of blood T cell repertoires in COVID-19. As for the study in general: The United States, Italy and Spain were the sources of the acute and convalescent COVID-19 samples. From T cells, B-cell-depleted T cells, or PBMCs came the material, which was cDNA or gDNA.

Original data processing: Reference gene primer amplification in the assay estimated nucleated cell counts. The repertoire was sequenced with immunoSEQ multiplex PCR; TCRdb's copy has only in-frame clones and lacks some. V, J and clone size are those of that table, while D and trimming were read from the DNA. Counted here are roughly 310,000 clones, roughly 90% occurring once; the ten biggest clones make up under 5%. The CDR3 is made up of 17 amino acids. CDR1 and CDR2 (germline): LNHDA, SQIVND (reference sequence). V was clipped by 5 bases and J by 0 bases, with 17 bases between them. This clonotype was sampled from a woman between 45 and 60 years old with active or convalescent COVID-19. The chain links TRBV19 to TRBJ2-1, with D unclear. Source material: peripheral blood. CDR3 in DNA: TGTGCCAGTAGTCCAAGTCCCCCTATGATCTCCTACAATGAGCAGTTCTTC. Translated: CASSPSPPMISYNEQFF. The complete variable domain, with remaining parts taken from reference TRBV19 and TRBJ2-1, reads DGGITQSPKYLFRKEGQNVTLSCEQNLNHDAMYWYRQDPGQGLRLIYYSQIVNDFQKGDIAEGYSVSREKKESFPLTVTSAQKNPTAFYLCASSPSPPMISYNEQFFGPGTRLTVL.